This entry describes one T cell receptor (beta chain). What it binds is unknown. The entry originates in a study of CXCR3-negative and CXCR3-positive naive CD8 T cells. This CDR3 is 16 amino acids long. Germline assignment: CDR1 SGHRS and CDR2 YFSETQ. Study-wide points: TRBV-TRBJ usage matched between naive CXCR3-negative and CXCR3-positive cells but not between memory cells.

The libraries of TRB cDNA were prepared using 5' RACE with UMI labels. TCRdb re-analyzed the 5' RACE reads; it lists each CDR3 protein once, without DNA. This specimen shows more than 45,000 distinct CDR3 sequences; the ten leading clones hold around 22%. This chain uses TRBV5-1 with TRBJ2-2; TCRdb names TRBD1, which stays unverified in the absence of DNA. What was sequenced was memory CD8+ T cells from blood. The TCR originated in a human donor in good health. Some clones in this sample may be carry-over from other donors' samples. CDR3 protein: CASSPRGGANTGELFF.